This is a list of T cell receptor beta chains from one sample in a study of T cells after yellow fever vaccination. TCRdb re-called the 5' RACE reads through MiXCR, storing one row per CDR3 protein. This sample yields 300,000 to 350,000 distinct CDR3 sequences, of which 3.5% to 4.5% are seen a single time; roughly a fifth belongs to the top ten. Sequences were derived from PBMCs, sampled 15 days after the yellow fever booster vaccination. Receptor source: a man in his late teens or twenties who received the YFV17D yellow fever vaccine. Both conserved end residues are part of each CDR3. D genes are given only for firm matches. For some rows the clone size is stated as once, few or many, or as a class when expanded; others skip it.

clone size	D gene	V gene	J gene	CDR3 DNA	CDR3 protein
many	TRBD1	TRBV5-1	TRBJ1-2	TGCGCCAGCAGCGTGACAGGGTTGAAGAGCTATGGCTACACCTTC	CASSVTGLKSYGYTF
.	TRBD2	TRBV24-1	TRBJ2-1	TGTGCCACCAGTGAGCCGGGACTAGGTAATGAGCAGTTCTTC	CATSEPGLGNEQFF
many	.	TRBV7-6	TRBJ2-1	TGTGCCAGCAGCTTGACAGGTTCGAATGAGCAGTTCTTC	CASSLTGSNEQFF
many	.	TRBV20-1	TRBJ1-1	TGCAGTGCTAGTGACGGCCTGAACACTGAAGCTTTCTTT	CSASDGLNTEAFF
few	.	TRBV11-2	TRBJ2-2	TGTGCCAGCAACCAGGGTGGGCAGGAGCTCACCGGGGAGCTGTTTTTT	CASNQGGQELTGELFF
many	.	TRBV7-9	TRBJ2-1	TGTGCCAGCAGCCTACCGGGACGGGACAATGAGCAGTTCTTC	CASSLPGRDNEQFF
few	.	TRBV4-2	TRBJ2-3	TGTGCCAGCAGCCAAGAGTGGGATACGCAGTATTTT	CASSQEWDTQYF
.	TRBD1	TRBV6-5	TRBJ1-2	TGTGCCAGCAGTTACGATCAGGGGGTTCAAAGCTACACCTTC	CASSYDQGVQSYTF
many	TRBD1	TRBV4-1	TRBJ1-2	TGCGCCAGCAGCCAAGATTGGCAGGGGGTAGGCGGCTACACCTTC	CASSQDWQGVGGYTF
.	TRBD1	TRBV24-1	TRBJ2-3	TGTGCCACCAGATTAAATGGACAGGGCGGGGAAGATACGCAGTATTTT	CATRLNGQGGEDTQYF
many	.	TRBV12-3/TRBV12-4	TRBJ1-2	TGTGCCAGTAGCCTCGTCAATGGCTACACCTTC	CASSLVNGYTF
.	.	TRBV4-3	TRBJ1-1	TGCGCCAGCAGCCTTACAGGGTCTAGGGACACTGAAGCTTTCTTT	CASSLTGSRDTEAFF
.	.	TRBV6-5	TRBJ1-3	TGTGCCAGCAGTGCCGTCAGGCCAACCTCTGGAAACACCATATATTTT	CASSAVRPTSGNTIYF
many	.	TRBV5-6	TRBJ2-5	TGTGCCAGCAGCTTGGGGCCTGGGGGGCAAGAGACCCAGTACTTC	CASSLGPGGQETQYF
many	.	TRBV12-3/TRBV12-4	TRBJ1-2	TGTGCCAGCAGTTTAGTGCGGTCGAACTATGGCTACACCTTC	CASSLVRSNYGYTF
.	.	TRBV29-1	TRBJ2-2	TGCAGCGTTGAAGATCTGGCTGGGAACACCGGGGAGCTGTTTTTT	CSVEDLAGNTGELFF
many	TRBD1	TRBV12-5	TRBJ1-1	TGTGCTAGTGGGGCACAGGGGTATACTGAAGCTTTCTTT	CASGAQGYTEAFF
.	TRBD2	TRBV7-9	TRBJ2-5	TGTGCCAGCAGCTTAGTCGGAGCGGGGGGGTATCGAGAGACCCAGTACTTC	CASSLVGAGGYRETQYF
.	.	TRBV20-1	TRBJ1-1	TGCAGTGCTAGAGACCCTTTGGGAGGGCCCAACACTGAAGCTTTCTTT	CSARDPLGGPNTEAFF
many	TRBD2	TRBV6-5	TRBJ2-1	TGTGCCAGCAGTTACCAACTAGCGGGGGGTCTCACCACCTACAATGAGCAGTTCTTC	CASSYQLAGGLTTYNEQFF
few	.	TRBV5-1	TRBJ1-1	TGCGCCAGCAGCTTGGTCCGGGGGGAGAACACTGAAGCTTTCTTT	CASSLVRGENTEAFF
many	.	TRBV6-5	TRBJ1-1	TGTGCCAGCAGGGAGGGGAACACTGAAGCTTTCTTT	CASREGNTEAFF
many	.	TRBV20-1	TRBJ1-2	TGCAGTGCGCGAAGGGTCGGTCCCGCTAACTATGGCTACACCTTC	CSARRVGPANYGYTF
many	TRBD1	TRBV10-3	TRBJ2-2	TGTGCCATCAGTGACCCGGGACAGACGATGCCCGGGGAGCTGTTTTTT	CAISDPGQTMPGELFF
few	.	TRBV4-3	TRBJ1-4	TGCGCCAGCAGCCAAGGTCTAAATCGGGGAGAAAAACTGTTTTTT	CASSQGLNRGEKLFF
.	TRBD1	TRBV7-6	TRBJ2-2	TGTGCCAGCAGCTTAGGCCAAAGGCCTACGACAGGGACCGGGGAGCTGTTTTTT	CASSLGQRPTTGTGELFF
few	.	TRBV12-3/TRBV12-4	TRBJ2-7	TGTGCCAGCAGTTTTTGGGACGGGTACGAGCAGTACTTC	CASSFWDGYEQYF
.	.	TRBV7-6	TRBJ2-7	TGTGCCAGCAGCTTGTCGGGGGGCCCGGTTGAGCAGTACTTC	CASSLSGGPVEQYF
.	.	TRBV5-1	TRBJ1-1	TGCGCCAGCAGCTCAGACATGAGGTACACTGAAGCTTTCTTT	CASSSDMRYTEAFF
few	.	TRBV15	TRBJ2-1	TGTGCCACCAGCAGAGACGGTCGATACAATGAGCAGTTCTTC	CATSRDGRYNEQFF
.	.	TRBV7-3	TRBJ1-5	TGTGCCAGCAGCTTTGTTGTCGCCGACTATCAGCCCCAGCATTTT	CASSFVVADYQPQHF
few	TRBD1	TRBV5-6	TRBJ1-2	TGTGCCAGCAGCCGAGGACAGGGGGCATATGGCTACACCTTC	CASSRGQGAYGYTF
.	.	TRBV20-1	TRBJ1-2	TGCAGTGCTAGGGCTGGCGGGGAGTATGGCTACACCTTC	CSARAGGEYGYTF
many	.	TRBV5-1	TRBJ1-2	TGCGCCAGCAGCTTGGCAGGAAACTATGGCTACACCTTC	CASSLAGNYGYTF
.	.	TRBV5-1	TRBJ1-4	TGCGCCAGCAGCCCAAGCGAGTCAACTAATGAAAAACTGTTTTTT	CASSPSESTNEKLFF
.	TRBD1	TRBV11-1	TRBJ1-1	TGTGCCAGCACCCCGACAGGGTTCACTGAAGCTTTCTTT	CASTPTGFTEAFF
many	.	TRBV4-3	TRBJ2-5	TGCGCCAGCAGCCAAGATCTAGCAGCGCAGGGGACCCAAGAGACCCAGTACTTC	CASSQDLAAQGTQETQYF
many	.	TRBV6-2/TRBV6-3	TRBJ1-1	TGTGCCAGCAGTTACTCAACGTGGAACCAAGCTTTCTTT	CASSYSTWNQAFF
.	.	TRBV27	TRBJ2-7	TGTGCCAGCAGTAGGTGGGGGACGGGATCGATGAACGAGCAGTACTTC	CASSRWGTGSMNEQYF
.	TRBD2	TRBV30	TRBJ2-1	TGTGCCTGGAGGAGCGGGGGATACAATGAGCAGTTCTTC	CAWRSGGYNEQFF
.	.	TRBV20-1	TRBJ1-1	TGCAGTGCTAGCATACAGGGTGCTGAAGCTTTCTTT	CSASIQGAEAFF
.	.	TRBV12-3/TRBV12-4	TRBJ1-1	TGTGCCAGCGGCCTTAACACTGAAGCTTTCTTT	CASGLNTEAFF
few	.	TRBV5-1	TRBJ2-1	TGCGCCAGCAGCTTGGAACAGGCCTACAATGAGCAGTTCTTC	CASSLEQAYNEQFF
many	.	TRBV4-2	TRBJ2-5	TGTGCCAGCAGGCAAGGGACCACCCTTCGTGAGACCCAGTACTTC	CASRQGTTLRETQYF
few	TRBD1	TRBV2	TRBJ1-2	TGTGCCAGCAGCGGACAGGGACGAGGTGGCTACACCTTC	CASSGQGRGGYTF
.	TRBD1	TRBV5-1	TRBJ1-5	TGCGCCAGCAGCCCGGGGGACAGGGCCCAGCCCCAGCATTTT	CASSPGDRAQPQHF
.	.	TRBV4-1	TRBJ2-5	TGCGCCAGCAGCCAGACGATCCCAGAGACCCAGTACTTC	CASSQTIPETQYF